This T cell receptor (beta chain) was obtained from a study of T cells in Graves' hyperthyroidism and ophthalmopathy. Study details: Peripheral blood samples were taken at initial diagnosis, prior to any treatment.

This clonotype was found many times. V was clipped by 4 bases and J by 7 bases; unmatched bases: 11. CDR1 and CDR2 (germline): KGHDR, SFDVKD. The CDR3 totals 16 residues. When hyperthyroidism was first diagnosed, the blood sample was taken, preceding any ophthalmopathy symptoms. Amplified TCR beta CDR3 regions came from RNA transcripts. RT-PCR in the first round (using the HTBI primer set) targeted the TCR CDR3. A single record per CDR3 protein comes from TCRdb applying MiXCR to the multiplex PCR reads. The repertoire holds about 270,000 distinct CDR3 sequences, roughly 15% seen once, with roughly 30% in the top ten.

This TCR came from a woman in her forties or fifties with Graves' hyperthyroidism that later progressed to Graves' ophthalmopathy. The material sequenced was blood. The J gene is TRBJ2-1, the V gene TRBV24-1, with TRBD2 identical over 8 bases. CDR3 bases: TGTGCCACCAGTGACCCTGGAGTAGCGGGATCAAATGAGCAGTTCTTC. Translating it yields CATSDPGVAGSNEQFF.